This T cell receptor (beta chain) was identified in a study of OX40 agonist ivuxolimab in advanced cancers. CDR1 is LGHNA and CDR2 is YNFKEQ in the germline V gene. CDR3 length equals 15 residues. The V gene lost 4 bases and the J gene lost 6 bases, with 16 bases spanning the gap. TCRdb's copy holds only in-frame clones and misses some; the assay was immunoSEQ multiplex PCR. This table holds approximately 55,000 clones, around 90% found once. The source is an adult with an advanced solid tumor such as melanoma, head and neck, liver or kidney cancer. Here the sequenced sample was CD4+ or CD8+ T cells sorted from blood, taken in a trial of the OX40 agonist ivuxolimab. V and J are TRBV4-2 and TRBJ1-5, with a weak D call TRBD1 (5 bases). The CDR3 spells CASSPSIAGVQPQHF. CDR3 in DNA: TGTGCCAGCAGCCCCTCAATTGCGGGGGTTCAGCCCCAGCATTTT.